The subject of this entry is one T cell receptor beta chain. Original processing notes: Estimation of nucleated cell counts was performed using reference gene primer amplification. TCRdb's copy holds only in-frame clones and misses some; the assay was immunoSEQ multiplex PCR. V, J and clone size are those of that table, while D and trimming were read from the DNA. The data contain 250,000 or so clones, around three quarters of them singletons. This record comes from a study of blood T cell repertoires in COVID-19. Study summary: There were acute and convalescent COVID-19 samples, and they came from the United States, Italy and Spain.

CDR1 SGHNT and CDR2 YYREEE come from the germline V gene (reference sequence). With 4 bases clipped from V and 3 bases from J, the junction kept 11 bases outside the gene matches. The CDR3 sequence is 17 residues long. The sequence was obtained from an elderly woman with acute or convalescent COVID-19. The specimen was peripheral blood. The chain recombines TRBV5-4 with TRBJ2-1, with TRBD1 identical over 9 bases. The CDR3 DNA is TGTGCCAGCAGCCTGACAGGGGGGTTCCTTCTCTACAATGAGCAGTTCTTC. It is translated as CASSLTGGFLLYNEQFF.